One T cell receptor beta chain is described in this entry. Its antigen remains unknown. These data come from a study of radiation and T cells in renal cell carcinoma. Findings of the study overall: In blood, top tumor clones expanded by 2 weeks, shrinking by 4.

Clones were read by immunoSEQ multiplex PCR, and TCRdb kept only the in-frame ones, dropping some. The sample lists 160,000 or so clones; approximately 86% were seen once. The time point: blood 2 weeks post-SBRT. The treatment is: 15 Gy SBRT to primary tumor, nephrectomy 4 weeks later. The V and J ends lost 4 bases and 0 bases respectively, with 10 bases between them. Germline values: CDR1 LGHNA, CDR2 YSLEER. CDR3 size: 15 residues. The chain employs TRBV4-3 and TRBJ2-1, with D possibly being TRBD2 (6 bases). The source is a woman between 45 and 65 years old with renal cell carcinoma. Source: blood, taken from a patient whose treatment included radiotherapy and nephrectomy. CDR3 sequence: CASSPDYSSYNEQFF. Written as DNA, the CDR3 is TGCGCCAGCAGCCCGGACTACTCCTCCTACAATGAGCAGTTCTTC.